One and the same sample provided the 3 T cell receptor beta chains below, sequenced in a study of T cells in Graves' hyperthyroidism and ophthalmopathy. The investigators amplified TCR beta CDR3 regions from RNA transcripts. Researchers ran a first-round RT-PCR on the TCR CDR3 using the HTBI primer set. TCRdb independently ran MiXCR on the multiplex PCR reads; one entry per CDR3 protein. The sample contains some 460,000 distinct CDR3 sequences, 15% to 18% of which appear only once. The sequencing sample was made of blood. These receptors all come from a woman aged 18-30 years with Graves' hyperthyroidism.

This clonotype was detected only a few times. The chain has TRBV12-3 or TRBV12-4 and TRBJ1-1; 7 bases are a match to TRBD1. Trimming at V came to 5 bases and at J to 14 bases, leaving 8 bases not matched to a gene. This CDR3 spans 11 amino acids. The DNA for the CDR3 is TGTGCCAGCAGTCCCGGGGGACAGTTGTTCTTT. It translates to CASSPGGQLFF.

This clonotype was recorded a few times. This rearrangement joins TRBV5-1 to TRBJ2-2; D is possibly TRBD1 or TRBD2 (5 bases each). V was trimmed by 4 bases and J by 2 bases, leaving 12 bases between them. The CDR3 loop spans 15 amino acids. CDR1 is SGHRS and CDR2 is YFSETQ in the germline V gene. CDR3 protein: CASSPGRINTGELFF. The CDR3 coding sequence is TGCGCCAGCAGCCCGGGACGGATAAACACCGGGGAGCTGTTTTTT.

V and J are TRBV6-1 and TRBJ2-7, with TRBD1 identical over 8 bases. Trimming cost V 1 base and J 4 bases; bases outside gene matches: 3. This CDR3 is 14 amino acids long. Germline CDR1 reads MNHNS; CDR2 reads SASEGT. CDR3 nucleotide sequence: TGTGCCAGCAGTGAAGGGACAGGGCATTACGAGCAGTACTTC. It specifies CASSEGTGHYEQYF.